The entry below gives a single T cell receptor (beta chain) sequence along with its context. Its antigen is unknown. This sample is part of a study of T cells in localized non-small cell lung cancer. Study findings and constraints: Adjacent lung exhibited a median of about 57 among the 100 most abundant tumor clones. The greatest T cell clonality was found in uninvolved adjacent lung (higher than in tumor). Increased T cell density in blood showed an association with longer overall survival. Because researchers sequenced only one region of the tumor, heterogeneity is still possible.

TCRdb keeps only in-frame clones here, not all; method: immunoSEQ multiplex PCR. The sample carries over 30,000 clones, 80% to 90% recorded once. V gave up 6 bases and J gave up 5 bases, with 8 bases separating them. This CDR3 has 12 amino acids. The germline V gene has CDR1 MDHEN and CDR2 SYDVKM. The clonotype comes from a woman aged 35 to 70 with stage I lung adenocarcinoma. The input for sequencing was peripheral blood, taken before any cancer treatment. The gene calls are TRBV28 and TRBJ1-5, with D hard to call. CDR3 loop: CASREGYQPQHF. The CDR3 nucleotides read TGTGCCAGCAGAGAGGGATATCAGCCCCAGCATTTT.